These 27 T cell receptor beta chains were all obtained from the same sample, sequenced in a study of T-cell reconstitution after alpha-beta-depleted transplantation in children. Preparation of the TCRbeta library involved a method that used unique molecular identifiers. One entry per CDR3 protein, called by TCRdb with MiXCR from the PCR reads. The profile shows about 240,000 distinct CDR3 sequences, under 30% of them singletons. Specimen: PBMCs, collected before TCRalphabeta/CD19-depleted stem cell transplant. The origin of the receptors is a girl aged 2-10 years with Fanconi anemia, due to receive a stem cell transplant.

This clonotype has ten or more counts. The chain couples TRBV12-3 or TRBV12-4 to TRBJ2-5; TRBD2 agrees at 13 bases. With V trimmed by 7 bases and J by 5 bases, 7 bases remained unmatched. This CDR3 has 15 amino acids. The CDR3 sequence: CASIPGLAGSETQYF. Written as DNA, the CDR3 is TGTGCCAGCATCCCGGGACTAGCGGGGAGCGAGACCCAGTACTTC.

There are a few counts of this clonotype. The rearrangement links TRBV28 to TRBJ2-7; TRBD1 is a possible D gene (5 bases). CDR1 MDHEN and CDR2 SYDVKM come from the germline V gene. V was shortened by 3 bases and J by 2 bases, with 17 bases between the two germline ends. The CDR3 has 16 amino acids. The CDR3 spells CASSFFLGDRAYEQYF. The CDR3 nucleotides read TGTGCCAGCAGTTTCTTTTTGGGTGACAGAGCCTACGAGCAGTACTTC.

This clonotype showed up just a few times. This CDR3 is CSAATGTETYEQYF. The CDR3 nucleotides read TGCAGTGCCGCTACCGGGACGGAAACCTACGAGCAGTACTTC. The chain is built from TRBV20-1 and TRBJ2-7; D possibly matches TRBD1 or TRBD2 (5 bases each). V dropped 6 bases and J dropped 2 bases, with 17 bases sitting between them. The CDR3 spans 14 residues. Germline V gene lookup returns CDR1 DFQATT and CDR2 SNEGSKA (reference sequence).

The CDR3 region has the DNA TGTGCCAGCAGCTTAATTGGAGGGTCGAACACTGAAGCTTTCTTT. As protein: CASSLIGGSNTEAFF. The rearrangement links TRBV7-3 to TRBJ1-1, with D unclear. The V end was cut by 1 base, the J end by 1 base, with 10 bases between. The CDR3 consists of 15 residues. Germline CDR1 is SGHTA and CDR2 is FQGTGA.

This chain joins TRBV29-1 and TRBJ1-3; tentative D call: TRBD1 (5 bases). This CDR3 is built from 14 residues. Trimming left V 3 bases short and J 4 bases short, with 13 bases between. Germline V gives CDR1 SQVTM, CDR2 ANQGSEA. The chain's CDR3 is CSVDKGSAGNTIYF. The DNA for the CDR3 is TGCAGCGTTGACAAGGGGTCGGCGGGAAACACCATATATTTT.

The rearrangement links TRBV23-1 to TRBJ1-2; D gene unclear. TRBV23-1 is an ORF, with its function uncertain. The CDR3 has 13 amino acids. The V and J ends lost 4 bases and 3 bases respectively, with 9 bases between them. CDR3: CASSPGPHYGYTF. The DNA of the CDR3 is TGCGCCAGCAGTCCCGGGCCGCACTATGGCTACACCTTC.

This clonotype was seen only a few times. The chain is built from TRBV5-1 and TRBJ2-5; D remains unclear. V lost 0 bases to trimming and J lost 1 base, with 7 bases between them. This CDR3 has 14 residues. CDR1 is SGHRS and CDR2 is YFSETQ in the germline V gene. The CDR3 sequence: CASSLATSQETQYF. The CDR3 coding sequence is TGCGCCAGCAGCTTGGCAACTTCCCAAGAGACCCAGTACTTC.

This clonotype was detected many times. J is TRBJ2-1 and V is TRBV5-1; TRBD2 matches 8 bases. Germline CDR1 is SGHRS and CDR2 is YFSETQ. V lost 0 bases to trimming and J lost 5 bases; unmatched junction nucleotides: 13. The CDR3 contains 18 residues. CDR3 protein: CASSLEFLRGLENNEQFF. The CDR3 nucleotides read TGCGCCAGCAGCTTGGAATTCTTGAGGGGACTAGAGAACAATGAGCAGTTCTTC.

This clonotype has at least ten counts. This chain joins TRBV5-1 and TRBJ2-6; 9 nucleotides agree with TRBD1. The germline CDR1 and CDR2 sequences are SGHRS and YFSETQ. The V and J ends lost 3 bases and 4 bases, in that order; junction bases with no gene match: 8. The CDR3 is 17 amino acids. CDR3: CASSYIQGAPGANVLTF. CDR3 nucleotide sequence: TGCGCCAGCAGCTATATACAGGGGGCGCCCGGGGCCAACGTCCTGACTTTC.

This clonotype was detected a few times. CDR3 region: CASNKAHEQYF. The CDR3 nucleotides are TGTGCCAGCAACAAGGCCCACGAGCAGTACTTC. The V gene is TRBV28, the J gene TRBJ2-7; D gene uncertain. The CDR3 is made up of 11 amino acids. V was trimmed by 7 bases and J by 5 bases, leaving 9 bases between them. CDR1 MDHEN and CDR2 SYDVKM come from the germline V gene.

V gene TRBV5-1 combines with J gene TRBJ2-7; 10 nucleotides line up with TRBD2. The CDR3 runs 14 residues. V gave up 7 bases and J gave up 3 bases; unmatched junction bases: 7. Germline V gene lookup returns CDR1 SGHRS and CDR2 YFSETQ. CDR3 nucleotide sequence: TGCGCCAGCGCGGGACTAGCGTATAACTACGAGCAGTACTTC. Its protein is CASAGLAYNYEQYF.

This clonotype was seen only a few times. The genes are TRBV11-2 and TRBJ2-5; 10 nucleotides line up with TRBD2. Trimming cost V 5 bases and J 4 bases; bases outside gene matches: 19. The CDR3 is made up of 19 amino acids. Looked up from germline, CDR1 is SGHAT and CDR2 is FQNNGV. This CDR3 reads CASSPKGWLAGDTGETQYF. CDR3 DNA sequence: TGTGCCAGCAGCCCAAAGGGGTGGCTAGCGGGGGATACGGGAGAGACCCAGTACTTC.

CDR3 protein: CSARDLWTSGRFNEQFF. The CDR3 DNA is TGCAGTGCTAGAGATCTGTGGACTAGCGGGCGGTTTAATGAGCAGTTCTTC. The chain recombines TRBV20-1 with TRBJ2-1; 11 bases align to TRBD2. This CDR3 is built from 17 residues. Trimming cost V 0 bases and J 7 bases; bases outside gene matches: 11. From germline, CDR1 is DFQATT and CDR2 SNEGSKA (reference sequence).

This clonotype was counted at least ten times. J is TRBJ2-5 and V is TRBV7-8, with a possible D match to TRBD1 (6 bases). The CDR3 sequence is 16 residues long. Trimming shortened V by 5 bases and J by 7 bases, and 23 bases separated the two germline ends. CDR1 is SGHVS and CDR2 is FQNEAQ in the germline V gene. The CDR3 region has the DNA TGTGCCAGCAGCCCTTTTTTCAGGGGCGGGTACCCGACCCAGTACTTC. Encoded protein: CASSPFFRGGYPTQYF.

At least ten counts were recorded for this clonotype. The chain is built from TRBV29-1 and TRBJ2-2; 8 bases match TRBD2. In germline, CDR1 is SQVTM, CDR2 ANQGSEA. This CDR3 has 15 amino acids. The V and J ends lost 5 bases and 0 bases, in that order; junction bases with no gene match: 5. The DNA of the CDR3 is TGCAGCGTTTTGTTAGCGGGATCGAACACCGGGGAGCTGTTTTTT. The encoded protein is CSVLLAGSNTGELFF.

This chain's CDR3 is CASSEGLLDNEQFF. CDR3 DNA sequence: TGTGCCAGCAGTGAAGGCTTATTAGACAATGAGCAGTTCTTC. This chain joins TRBV2 and TRBJ2-1; D unresolved. V was trimmed by 1 base and J by 5 bases, leaving 9 bases between them. The germline gives CDR1 SNHLY, CDR2 FYNNEI. The CDR3 loop spans 14 amino acids.

The chain uses TRBV9 and TRBJ2-3, with D possibly TRBD1 on 6 matching bases. Per germline, CDR1 SGDLS and CDR2 YYNGEE. The CDR3 is made up of 14 amino acids. The ends were cut back, 0 bases at V and 4 bases at J, with 9 bases in the middle. CDR3 region: CASSVGGRPDTQYF. CDR3 nucleotides: TGTGCCAGCAGCGTAGGGGGGCGACCAGATACGCAGTATTTT.

This clonotype was observed at least ten times. The CDR3 DNA reads TGTGCCAGCAGCGCCCCGCTATCGGCCGGGGAGCTGTTTTTT. Its translation is CASSAPLSAGELFF. The V and J genes are TRBV3-1 and TRBJ2-2; D not certain. The CDR3 length is 14 residues. The germline CDR1 and CDR2 sequences are LGHDT and YNNKEL (reference sequence). Trimming removed 5 bases from V and 6 bases from J, with 13 bases in between. Filled out from reference TRBV3-1 and TRBJ2-2, the complete variable domain reads DTAVSQTPKYLVTQMGNDKSIKCEQNLGHDTMYWYKQDSKKFLKIMFSYNNKELIINETVPNRFSPKSPDKAHLNLHINSLELGDSAVYFCASSAPLSAGELFFGEGSRLTVL.

At least ten counts were recorded for this clonotype. This chain joins TRBV20-1 and TRBJ2-7, with TRBD2 identical over 8 bases. Germline V gene lookup returns CDR1 DFQATT and CDR2 SNEGSKA (reference sequence). The CDR3 loop spans 14 amino acids. The J segment lost 4 bases and the V segment lost 3 bases, leaving 8 bases of the junction unmatched. CDR3 region: CSASSLAGAYEQYF. CDR3 coding DNA: TGCAGTGCTAGTAGTCTAGCGGGCGCTTACGAGCAGTACTTC.

This chain links TRBV28 with TRBJ2-6; D might be TRBD2 (5 bases). Germline CDR1 MDHEN, CDR2 SYDVKM. The V end was cut by 3 bases, the J end by 3 bases, with 9 bases between. The CDR3 consists of 15 residues. The CDR3 spells CASSFSGFGANVLTF. The CDR3 coding sequence is TGTGCCAGCAGTTTTTCGGGGTTTGGGGCCAACGTCCTGACTTTC.

CDR3 sequence: CASSQGEVGAEQYF. The DNA for the CDR3 is TGTGCCAGCAGCCAAGGGGAGGTGGGGGCCGAGCAGTACTTC. This chain joins TRBV4-2 and TRBJ2-7; either TRBD1 or TRBD2 may supply D (6 bases each). V shed 1 base and J shed 6 bases, with 13 bases lying between them. Looked up from germline, CDR1 is LGHNA and CDR2 is YNFKEQ. The CDR3 is made up of 14 amino acids.

This chain connects TRBV28 to TRBJ2-4; 8 bases agree with TRBD1. The CDR3 is 17 amino acids. The germline V gene encodes CDR1 MDHEN and CDR2 SYDVKM. V was pared by 3 bases and J by 0 bases, with 7 bases of the junction left unmatched. In DNA, the CDR3 is TGTGCCAGCAGTTTCGGGACAGGCATCCTAGCCAAAAACATTCAGTACTTC. It yields the protein CASSFGTGILAKNIQYF.

This clonotype was seen more than once but under ten times. This rearrangement joins TRBV18 to TRBJ2-3; 10 positions match TRBD1. Trimming removed 6 bases from V and 2 bases from J; junction bases left unmatched: 11. Germline V gene lookup returns CDR1 KGHSH and CDR2 LQKENI. CDR3 length: 17 amino acids. CDR3 in DNA: TGTGCCAGCTCGGTCCTCCGGACAGGGGGGACCACAGATACGCAGTATTTT. It encodes CASSVLRTGGTTDTQYF. Full variable domain (remainder filled in from reference TRBV18 and TRBJ2-3): NAGVMQNPRHLVRRRGQEARLRCSPMKGHSHVYWYRQLPEEGLKFMVYLQKENIIDESGMPKERFSAEFPKEGPSILRIQQVVRGDSAAYFCASSVLRTGGTTDTQYFGPGTRLTVL.

This clonotype was counted ten times or more. V and J are TRBV28 and TRBJ1-2; tentative D call: TRBD1 (5 bases). The CDR3 loop spans 12 amino acids. Germline V gene data show CDR1 as MDHEN and CDR2 as SYDVKM. Deletions cut 7 bases from V and 5 bases from J, with 11 bases between. The CDR3 protein is CASTSGTYGYTF. As DNA, the CDR3 is TGTGCCAGCACCTCCGGGACGTATGGCTACACCTTC.

This clonotype was seen only once. The chain carries TRBV6-1 and TRBJ2-3, with unresolved D. The germline V gene encodes CDR1 MNHNS and CDR2 SASEGT. V gave up 3 bases and J gave up 2 bases, with 9 bases separating them. CDR3 length equals 14 residues. The CDR3 sequence is CASSDPAPTDTQYF. The CDR3 nucleotides read TGTGCCAGCAGTGATCCAGCCCCCACAGATACGCAGTATTTT.

This clonotype was found many times. This chain links TRBV13 with TRBJ2-5, with D unresolved. CDR3 length equals 16 residues. V lost 4 bases and J lost 0, with 15 bases in between. CDR1 and CDR2 (germline): PRHDT, FYEKMQ (reference sequence). CDR3 loop: CASSSVDTEYQETQYF. The CDR3, as DNA: TGTGCCAGCAGCTCGGTCGATACAGAGTACCAAGAGACCCAGTACTTC.

This clonotype was seen more than once but under ten times. The rearrangement joins TRBV12-3 or TRBV12-4 to TRBJ2-3, with 9 nucleotides matching TRBD1. The CDR3 loop spans 15 amino acids. V dropped 5 bases and J dropped 10; count of bases not matched to a gene: 13. CDR3 sequence: CASSGRDRDAWAQYF. In DNA form, the CDR3 reads TGTGCCAGCAGTGGCCGGGACAGGGACGCCTGGGCGCAGTATTTT.